These 32 T cell receptor beta chains were sequenced from one sample in a study of blood T cell repertoires in COVID-19. Generated by immunoSEQ multiplex PCR, the TCRdb table keeps only in-frame clones and is missing some. Among some 270,000 clones listed, approximately 83% were seen once. The sequenced material came from peripheral blood. The receptors stem from a person aged 65-85 years with COVID-19, enrolled during active disease.

The chain carries TRBV5-1 and TRBJ2-1; 9 bases align to TRBD1. The CDR3 is 16 residues long. Germline values: CDR1 SGHRS, CDR2 YFSETQ. The ends lost 3 bases at V and 8 bases at J; junction bases unmatched: 12. The CDR3 here is CASSYLGGTGLDEQFF. CDR3 sequence (DNA): TGCGCCAGCAGCTACCTGGGGGGGACAGGGCTAGATGAGCAGTTCTTC.

The chain carries TRBV19 and TRBJ2-1, with 7 bases lining up with TRBD2. This CDR3 is built from 15 residues. From germline, CDR1 is LNHDA and CDR2 SQIVND (reference sequence). J was trimmed by 8 bases and V by 3 bases; bases with no gene match: 10. CDR3 DNA: TGTGCCAGTAGTATGACGACTAGCCCGGGGTATGAGCAGTTCTTC. Amino acids: CASSMTTSPGYEQFF.

This clone has more than one count but fewer than ten. V is TRBV7-9 and J is TRBJ2-2, with 7 bases identical to TRBD1. V lost 5 bases and J lost 6; bases outside the gene matches: 9. This CDR3 has 15 amino acids. Germline-derived CDR1 and CDR2 are SEHNR and FQNEAQ (reference sequence). The chain's CDR3 is CASSLDRVFAGELFF. In DNA, the CDR3 is TGTGCCAGCAGCCTCGACAGGGTATTCGCCGGGGAGCTGTTTTTT.

The chain recombines TRBV6-2 or TRBV6-3 with TRBJ1-5; 8 nucleotides align to TRBD1. V dropped 3 bases and J dropped 6; count of bases not matched to a gene: 13. The germline V gene encodes CDR1 MNHEY and CDR2 SVGEGT. The CDR3 is made up of 17 amino acids. The CDR3 region is CASSYSVAQGAGQPQHF. The DNA for the CDR3 is TGTGCCAGCAGTTATTCTGTGGCGCAGGGGGCCGGTCAGCCCCAGCATTTT.

The V and J genes are TRBV19 and TRBJ1-5; TRBD1 agrees at 11 bases. CDR1 is LNHDA and CDR2 is SQIVND in the germline V gene (reference sequence). Trimming took 4 bases from V and 5 from J; bases not matched to a gene: 10. The CDR3 has 17 amino acids. The CDR3 loop reads CASSTRDRGSDDQPQHF. DNA for the CDR3: TGTGCCAGTAGTACCCGGGACAGGGGGTCGGATGATCAGCCCCAGCATTTT.

This chain joins TRBV5-1 and TRBJ2-7; TRBD1 matches 8 bases. Germline values: CDR1 SGHRS, CDR2 YFSETQ. The CDR3 is 14 residues long. The J segment lost 5 bases and the V segment lost 4 bases, leaving 8 bases of the junction unmatched. Written as DNA, the CDR3 is TGCGCCAGCAGCCCAGGACAGGGTAGCAACGAGCAGTACTTC. Its protein product is CASSPGQGSNEQYF.

The chain uses TRBV4-2 and TRBJ2-3; 10 bases map to TRBD2. This CDR3 has 19 residues. After removal of 0 bases from V and 2 bases from J, the junction contained 11 bases not matched to a gene. Germline lookup yields CDR1 LGHNA and CDR2 YNFKEQ. Here the CDR3 reads CASSQEEASGSGITDTQYF. In nucleotides, the CDR3 is TGTGCCAGCAGCCAAGAAGAGGCTAGCGGGAGTGGAATCACAGATACGCAGTATTTT.

The chain carries TRBV19 and TRBJ2-4; 9 bases match TRBD1. The CDR3 covers 18 residues. After removal of 5 bases from V and 4 bases from J, the junction contained 15 bases not matched to a gene. Germline CDR1 reads LNHDA; CDR2 reads SQIVND (reference sequence). The CDR3 sequence: CASSPRFPDRGQKNIQYF. The CDR3 region has the DNA TGTGCCAGTAGTCCTAGGTTCCCGGACAGGGGACAGAAAAACATTCAGTACTTC.

The gene calls are TRBV19 and TRBJ1-6, with D perhaps TRBD1 (6 bases). This CDR3 comprises 15 residues. Germline V lookup: CDR1 LNHDA, CDR2 SQIVND (reference sequence). V lost 5 bases, J lost 6 bases, and 14 bases lay in between. CDR3 sequence: CASSPGTHSNSPLHF. CDR3 in DNA: TGTGCCAGTAGTCCCGGGACACATTCTAATTCACCCCTCCACTTT.

The V gene is TRBV5-1, the J gene TRBJ2-1, with 9 positions matching TRBD2. The length of the CDR3 is 16 residues. Per the germline V gene, CDR1 is SGHRS and CDR2 is YFSETQ. V trimming: 2 bases; J trimming: 6 bases; junction bases outside the gene matches: 9. The CDR3 protein is CASSFPSGEPSNEQFF. The CDR3 DNA is TGCGCCAGCAGCTTCCCTAGCGGGGAACCATCCAATGAGCAGTTCTTC.

The V gene is TRBV6-1, the J gene TRBJ2-7; D possibly corresponds to TRBD1 (6 bases). The length of the CDR3 is 13 residues. Germline V gene lookup returns CDR1 MNHNS and CDR2 SASEGT. V lost 3 bases and J lost 6, with 12 bases in between. CDR3: CASSEGRGTEQYF. The CDR3 region has the DNA TGTGCCAGCAGTGAGGGCAGGGGAACCGAGCAGTACTTC.

J is TRBJ1-2 and V is TRBV14; D is unclear. Trimming stripped 1 base from V and 2 bases from J, with 5 bases between. The germline V gene has CDR1 SGHDN and CDR2 FVKESK. The CDR3 has 13 amino acids. The CDR3, as DNA: TGTGCCAGCAGCCAAGCCCAGAACTATGGCTACACCTTC. Its translation: CASSQAQNYGYTF. Full variable domain (outside the CDR3, taken from reference TRBV14 and TRBJ1-2): EAGVTQFPSHSVIEKGQTVTLRCDPISGHDNLYWYRRVMGKEIKFLLHFVKESKQDESGMPNNRFLAERTGGTYSTLKVQPAELEDSGVYFCASSQAQNYGYTFGSGTRLTVV.

The chain links TRBV5-4 to TRBJ2-5, with 7 positions matching TRBD1. The CDR3 is made up of 14 amino acids. Per germline, CDR1 SGHNT and CDR2 YYREEE (reference sequence). Unmatched junction bases numbered 6, after V lost 5 bases and J lost 2 bases. CDR3 sequence: CASRPARGQETQYF. The CDR3 coding sequence is TGTGCCAGCAGGCCCGCCAGGGGGCAAGAGACCCAGTACTTC. Together with reference TRBV5-4 and TRBJ2-5, the CDR3 gives the full variable domain: ETGVTQSPTHLIKTRGQQVTLRCSSQSGHNTVSWYQQALGQGPQFIFQYYREEENGRGNFPPRFSGLQFPNYSSELNVNALELDDSALYLCASRPARGQETQYFGPGTRLLVL.

This chain connects TRBV29-1 to TRBJ2-5; 9 bases align to TRBD2. The CDR3 is 13 amino acids. Unmatched junction bases numbered 2, after V lost 4 bases and J lost 2 bases. Germline V gives CDR1 SQVTM, CDR2 ANQGSEA. The CDR3 loop is CSVVTSGQETQYF. The CDR3 region has the DNA TGCAGCGTTGTGACTAGCGGTCAAGAGACCCAGTACTTC.

This chain joins TRBV28 and TRBJ1-5; the match to TRBD1 covers 8 bases. The CDR3 has 14 residues. The germline gives CDR1 MDHEN, CDR2 SYDVKM. The J segment lost 3 bases and the V segment lost 5 bases, leaving 3 bases of the junction unmatched. CDR3 sequence reads: CASSATGDNQPQHF. The CDR3 nucleotides read TGTGCCAGCAGTGCGACAGGGGACAATCAGCCCCAGCATTTT.

The rearrangement uses TRBV28 and TRBJ2-7, with 8 bases identical to TRBD2. CDR3 length: 15 amino acids. With 5 bases clipped from V and 0 bases from J, the junction kept 6 bases outside the gene matches. The germline CDR1 and CDR2 sequences are MDHEN and SYDVKM. CDR3 loop: CASSVTGTSSYEQYF. CDR3 nucleotide sequence: TGTGCCAGCAGTGTTACAGGGACTAGCTCCTACGAGCAGTACTTC.

This clone was seen only once. The CDR3 sequence is CASHTRDRGFTGELFF. CDR3 in DNA: TGTGCCAGTCACACCCGGGACAGGGGTTTCACCGGGGAGCTGTTTTTT. V gene TRBV19 combines with J gene TRBJ2-2, with 10 bases matching TRBD1. The length of the CDR3 is 16 residues. Germline V gives CDR1 LNHDA, CDR2 SQIVND (reference sequence). V was pared by 8 bases and J by 4 bases, with 10 bases of the junction left unmatched.

The rearrangement links TRBV2 to TRBJ2-1; 10 bases line up with TRBD2. The junction had 3 bases not matched to a gene; V was cut back by 2 bases and J by 2 bases. The CDR3 totals 16 residues. CDR1 and CDR2 (germline): SNHLY, FYNNEI. CDR3 sequence (DNA): TGTGCCAGCAGTGAAAGGAGCGGGGGGGCCTACAATGAGCAGTTCTTC. Protein product: CASSERSGGAYNEQFF.

The chain recombines TRBV4-1 with TRBJ2-7; a weak D match, TRBD2 (5 bases). CDR1 is MGHRA and CDR2 is YSYEKL in the germline V gene. This CDR3 spans 14 amino acids. The V end lost 4 bases, the J end lost 4 bases, and 14 bases lay between the germline ends. This CDR3 is CASSRLPGLYEQYF. The CDR3 coding sequence is TGCGCCAGCAGCCGCCTGCCAGGACTTTACGAGCAGTACTTC.

J is TRBJ2-7 and V is TRBV30; D may be TRBD1 (7 bases). CDR1 is GTSNPN, CDR2 SVGIG, per germline (reference sequence). The V end lost 6 bases, the J end lost 9 bases, and 18 bases lay between the germline ends. The CDR3 is 12 residues long. Here the CDR3 reads CACTPRGETQYF. The DNA of the CDR3 is TGTGCCTGTACCCCCAGGGGGGAGACGCAGTACTTC. The complete variable domain, with remaining parts taken from reference TRBV30 and TRBJ2-7, reads SQTIHQWPATLVQPVGSPLSLECTVEGTSNPNLYWYRQAAGRGLQLLFYSVGIGQISSEVPQNLSASRPQDRQFILSSKKLLLSDSGFYLCACTPRGETQYFGPGTRLTVT.

The chain employs TRBV10-3 and TRBJ2-6; D unclear. This CDR3 has 14 amino acids. Germline CDR1 reads ENHRY; CDR2 reads SYGVKD. The V end was cut by 8 bases, the J end by 4 bases, with 12 bases between. CDR3 sequence (DNA): TGTGCCATCTCAAATCAACGGGGGGCCAACGTCCTGACTTTC. Protein sequence: CAISNQRGANVLTF.

The V gene is TRBV27, the J gene TRBJ2-3; 8 nucleotides agree with TRBD2. V lost 3 bases to trimming and J lost 3 bases; unmatched junction nucleotides: 8. The CDR3 length is 16 residues. Per the germline V gene, CDR1 is MNHEY and CDR2 is SMNVEV (reference sequence). CDR3 nucleotide sequence: TGTGCCAGCAGTTTTCCAACGGGGGGGCTGACAGATACGCAGTATTTT. This gives the protein CASSFPTGGLTDTQYF.

The chain has TRBV6-2 or TRBV6-3 and TRBJ2-7, with TRBD2 matching over 8 bases. V gave up 4 bases and J gave up 7 bases; unmatched junction bases: 6. This CDR3 comprises 13 residues. Germline V gene data show CDR1 as MNHEY and CDR2 as SVGEGT. The CDR3 is CASSWSTSVEQYF. CDR3 DNA: TGTGCCAGCAGTTGGTCGACTAGCGTGGAGCAGTACTTC.

This clone was found once. Other DNA sequences within the sample encode an identical CDR3. This chain connects TRBV5-1 to TRBJ1-6, with 8 nucleotides matching TRBD1. V trimming: 0 bases; J trimming: 6 bases; junction bases outside the gene matches: 2. Per germline, CDR1 SGHRS and CDR2 YFSETQ. The CDR3 is made up of 15 amino acids. CDR3 nucleotides: TGCGCCAGCAGCTTGGGAGACAGGGGTAATTCACCCCTCCACTTT. It specifies CASSLGDRGNSPLHF.

The chain employs TRBV4-1 and TRBJ2-7; TRBD2 agrees at 7 bases. This CDR3 region has 16 residues. Germline loops: CDR1 MGHRA, CDR2 YSYEKL. The V and J ends lost 3 bases and 0 bases, in that order; junction bases with no gene match: 8. This CDR3 reads CASSQSPGLSSYEQYF. The DNA for the CDR3 is TGCGCCAGCAGCCAGTCGCCGGGACTAAGCTCCTACGAGCAGTACTTC.

The chain couples TRBV7-6 to TRBJ2-2; 8 positions agree with TRBD2. Germline assignment: CDR1 SGHVS and CDR2 FNYEAQ. The trim removed 5 bases at V and 7 bases at J, leaving 12 bases unmatched. The CDR3 has 16 amino acids. The CDR3 here is CASSLQNGGGSGELFF. Here the CDR3 DNA reads TGTGCCAGCAGCCTTCAAAACGGCGGGGGGAGCGGGGAGCTGTTTTTT.

The chain couples TRBV7-2 to TRBJ2-7, with D possibly being TRBD1 (5 bases). Germline lookup yields CDR1 SGHTA and CDR2 FQGNSA. The V end lost 3 bases, the J end lost 1 base, and 16 bases lay between the germline ends. The CDR3 consists of 16 residues. The chain's CDR3 is CASSLRPRGSSYEQYF. The CDR3 nucleotides are TGTGCCAGCAGCTTGCGCCCTAGGGGCTCATCCTACGAGCAGTACTTC.

The genes are TRBV4-1 and TRBJ1-6; D perhaps matches TRBD1 (6 bases). Trimming took off 0 bases at V and 7 bases at J, with 7 bases between the two ends. The CDR3 has 14 residues. In germline, CDR1 is MGHRA, CDR2 YSYEKL. The CDR3 loop is CASSQDRGNSPLHF. The CDR3 nucleotides read TGCGCCAGCAGCCAAGACAGGGGAAATTCACCCCTCCACTTT.

The V call is TRBV5-1, the J call TRBJ2-3, with TRBD2 identical over 13 bases. This CDR3 region has 17 residues. From germline, CDR1 is SGHRS and CDR2 YFSETQ. J lost 6 bases, V lost 5 bases, and 12 bases had no gene match. Here the CDR3 DNA reads TGCGCCAGCAGACACCTCACTAGCGGGAGGGCCGCGGATACGCAGTATTTT. It yields the protein CASRHLTSGRAADTQYF. Full variable domain (missing parts from reference TRBV5-1 and TRBJ2-3): KAGVTQTPRYLIKTRGQQVTLSCSPISGHRSVSWYQQTPGQGLQFLFEYFSETQRNKGNFPGRFSGRQFSNSRSEMNVSTLELGDSALYLCASRHLTSGRAADTQYFGPGTRLTVL.

The V and J genes are TRBV4-1 and TRBJ1-1; D perhaps matches TRBD1 (5 bases). This CDR3 has 16 amino acids. The ends were cut back, 0 bases at V and 5 bases at J, with 16 bases in the middle. Germline V CDR1 and CDR2: MGHRA, YSYEKL. The DNA for the CDR3 is TGCGCCAGCAGCCAAGATTTCTGGCAGGGCAAGACTGAAGCTTTCTTT. Its translation: CASSQDFWQGKTEAFF.

This rearrangement joins TRBV5-1 to TRBJ2-3, with TRBD2 as a possible D gene (6 bases). V lost 0 bases and J lost 0, with 11 bases in between. The CDR3 length is 16 residues. CDR1 and CDR2 from the germline V gene are SGHRS and YFSETQ. The CDR3 protein is CASSLVLGGSTDTQYF. The CDR3 DNA sequence: TGCGCCAGCAGCTTGGTTCTCGGGGGTAGCACAGATACGCAGTATTTT.

The chain employs TRBV29-1 and TRBJ1-2, with 9 bases lining up with TRBD1. Unmatched junction bases numbered 9, after V lost 6 bases and J lost 7 bases. The CDR3 has 13 residues. Germline V lookup: CDR1 SQVTM, CDR2 ANQGSEA. The CDR3 loop reads CSVDGTGQSGYTF. In nucleotides, the CDR3 is TGCAGCGTAGACGGGACAGGGCAATCTGGCTACACCTTC.